This T cell receptor beta chain was sequenced for a study of T-cell reconstitution after alpha-beta-depleted transplantation in children. Only one count was recorded for this clonotype. The library targeted TCRbeta and was prepared with unique molecular identifiers. MiXCR was run by TCRdb on the PCR reads, yielding one entry per CDR3 protein. The top ten clones hold about 2.8% of a sample with about 240,000 distinct CDR3 sequences, around 25% of them seen once. CDR3 length equals 13 residues. The germline CDR1 and CDR2 sequences are DFQATT and SNEGSKA (reference sequence). V was clipped by 7 bases and J by 0 bases, with 13 bases between them.

V is TRBV20-1 and J is TRBJ2-7; D is unresolved. The material sequenced was PBMCs, taken before TCRalphabeta/CD19-depleted stem cell transplant. The receptor was isolated from a girl aged 2 to 9 with Fanconi anemia, due to receive a stem cell transplant. The CDR3 DNA follows: TGCAGTGTCTTTGACGTGCGCTCCTACGAGCAGTACTTC. It yields the protein CSVFDVRSYEQYF.